The 23 T cell receptor beta chains below come from one sample, sequenced in a study of response to subunit inactivated influenza vaccine. TCRdb recomputed calls from the RT-PCR reads with MiXCR, one row per CDR3 protein. Among about 540,000 distinct CDR3 sequences listed, around 13% were seen once. Sequenced here: PBMCs from blood, sampled about 12 days after vaccination. Every receptor here comes from a man over 45 who received an inactivated influenza vaccine.

Ten or more counts support this clonotype. The genes are TRBV5-1 and TRBJ2-5; TRBD1 matches at 10 bases. Germline CDR1 SGHRS, CDR2 YFSETQ. The CDR3 has 15 amino acids. V lost 1 base and J lost 5; bases outside the gene matches: 5. The CDR3 region is CASSLRTGGSETQYF. CDR3 DNA sequence: TGCGCCAGCAGCTTGCGGACAGGGGGTTCTGAGACCCAGTACTTC. The full variable domain, rest sourced from reference TRBV5-1 and TRBJ2-5, is KAGVTQTPRYLIKTRGQQVTLSCSPISGHRSVSWYQQTPGQGLQFLFEYFSETQRNKGNFPGRFSGRQFSNSRSEMNVSTLELGDSALYLCASSLRTGGSETQYFGPGTRLLVL.

This clonotype was recorded a few times. The chain couples TRBV7-9 to TRBJ2-2; 13 nucleotides agree with TRBD2. Losses at the gene ends were 6 bases for V and 4 bases for J; bases not matched to a gene: 5. Germline V gene data show CDR1 as SEHNR and CDR2 as FQNEAQ (reference sequence). The CDR3 is made up of 16 amino acids. CDR3: CASRITSGGATGELFF. DNA of the CDR3: TGTGCCAGCAGAATAACTAGCGGGGGGGCCACCGGGGAGCTGTTTTTT.

This clonotype has only a few counts. This chain joins TRBV5-8 and TRBJ1-3; possibly TRBD1 for D (6 bases). V was trimmed by 8 bases and J by 8 bases, leaving 23 bases between them. Germline values: CDR1 SGHTS, CDR2 YDEGEE. The CDR3 covers 15 residues. CDR3 amino acids: CASSTGFQRMDTIYF. Here the CDR3 DNA reads TGTGCCAGTAGCACAGGGTTTCAGCGGATGGACACCATATATTTT.

This clonotype has only a few counts. The rearrangement joins TRBV7-8 to TRBJ2-3, with TRBD2 matching 10 bases. Germline trimming cut 6 bases from V and 1 base from J; bases unmatched to any gene: 10. The germline V gene has CDR1 SGHVS and CDR2 FQNEAQ. This CDR3 spans 17 amino acids. The CDR3 sequence: CASRTLAGVGGTDTQYF. The CDR3 nucleotides read TGTGCCAGCAGGACTCTAGCGGGGGTTGGTGGCACAGATACGCAGTATTTT.

This clonotype was picked up many times. The rearrangement joins TRBV6-4 to TRBJ2-1; 8 nucleotides agree with TRBD2. J was trimmed by 3 bases and V by 0 bases; bases with no gene match: 7. The CDR3 loop spans 17 amino acids. CDR1 and CDR2 from the germline V gene are MRHNA and SNTAGT. Written as DNA, the CDR3 is TGTGCCAGCAGTGACTCATTGGGAGCGGGAGTCTACAATGAGCAGTTCTTC. Amino acids: CASSDSLGAGVYNEQFF.

This clonotype was seen a handful of times. The chain couples TRBV20-1 to TRBJ2-2; possibly TRBD1 or TRBD2 for D (5 bases each). CDR1 is DFQATT, CDR2 SNEGSKA, per germline (reference sequence). Trimming took off 0 bases at V and 4 bases at J, with 15 bases between the two ends. CDR3 length: 16 residues. The DNA of the CDR3 is TGCAGTGCTAGAGACCCCCGCCGAGGGGTCACCGGGGAGCTGTTTTTT. Protein: CSARDPRRGVTGELFF.

CDR3 bases: TGTGCCAGCAGCTTACAACCACAAAAAACCTACGAGCAGTACTTC. It codes for CASSLQPQKTYEQYF. The chain employs TRBV7-2 and TRBJ2-7; D unclear. The CDR3 has 15 residues. The V and J ends lost 2 bases and 2 bases respectively, with 13 bases between them. The germline gives CDR1 SGHTA, CDR2 FQGNSA.

This clonotype showed up just a few times. The rearrangement uses TRBV5-1 and TRBJ1-4; no definite D call. Germline values: CDR1 SGHRS, CDR2 YFSETQ. The CDR3 extends over 14 amino acids. V was pared by 4 bases and J by 0 bases, with 7 bases between. The CDR3 DNA sequence: TGCGCCAGCAGCGCCGGCACAACTAATGAAAAACTGTTTTTT. This translates into CASSAGTTNEKLFF.

The gene calls are TRBV19 and TRBJ1-5, with no clear D. Germline CDR1 LNHDA, CDR2 SQIVND (reference sequence). The V and J ends lost 2 bases and 4 bases respectively, with 6 bases between them. The CDR3 totals 13 residues. The CDR3 nucleotides read TGTGCCAGTAGTATAAATGGAAATCAGCCCCAGCATTTT. Residues: CASSINGNQPQHF.

In this sample, this clonotype turned up a few times. The rearrangement uses TRBV6-4 and TRBJ2-3, with D unresolved. The CDR3 is 18 amino acids. V gave up 0 bases and J gave up 0 bases, with 16 bases separating them. Germline lookup yields CDR1 MRHNA and CDR2 SNTAGT. CDR3 bases: TGTGCCAGCAGTGACTCGAGTTACGGCGTCTCTAGCACAGATACGCAGTATTTT. Translated: CASSDSSYGVSSTDTQYF.

This clonotype appeared many times. The rearrangement links TRBV6-2 or TRBV6-3 to TRBJ2-7, with TRBD1 matching over 10 bases. Trimming removed 2 bases from V and 2 bases from J; junction bases left unmatched: 6. The CDR3 runs to 16 residues. Germline loops: CDR1 MNHEY, CDR2 SVGEGT. CDR3 in amino acids: CASSYPGDRGTYEQYF. The CDR3 DNA is TGTGCCAGCAGTTACCCTGGGGACAGGGGAACCTACGAGCAGTACTTC.

The chain is built from TRBV5-1 and TRBJ1-6, with a tentative D call TRBD1 (5 bases). The V gene lost 0 bases and the J gene lost 10 bases, with 17 bases spanning the gap. Germline CDR1 reads SGHRS; CDR2 reads YFSETQ. The CDR3 has 16 amino acids. The chain's CDR3 is CASSLALGTTGSPLHF. CDR3 in DNA: TGCGCCAGCAGCTTGGCACTCGGGACCACGGGGTCACCCCTCCACTTT.

A few counts support this clonotype. V usage is TRBV6-1 and J usage is TRBJ2-1; 8 bases match TRBD1. Per the germline V gene, CDR1 is MNHNS and CDR2 is SASEGT. The CDR3 runs 18 residues. V lost 4 bases, J lost 3 bases, and 14 bases stayed unmatched. Here the CDR3 DNA reads TGTGCCAGCAGTGGACAACTAGCCGGGACAGGCTTCTACAATGAGCAGTTCTTC. Translating it yields CASSGQLAGTGFYNEQFF.

The rearrangement joins TRBV7-2 to TRBJ2-7; no firm D call. CDR3 length equals 11 residues. Trimming took off 5 bases at V and 5 bases at J, with 7 bases between the two ends. Germline V gene sequence: CDR1 SGHTA, CDR2 FQGNSA. CDR3 sequence: CASSAADEQYF. CDR3 DNA: TGTGCCAGCAGCGCCGCGGACGAGCAGTACTTC.

A few counts support this clonotype. The chain carries TRBV20-1 and TRBJ2-7; maybe TRBD2 (6 bases). Germline values: CDR1 DFQATT, CDR2 SNEGSKA (reference sequence). This CDR3 is 16 amino acids long. The V end lost 5 bases, the J end lost 3 bases, and 23 bases lay between the germline ends. Here the CDR3 DNA reads TGCAGTGCTGCGAACCCTGCGGGTGGGACTCTCTACGAGCAGTACTTC. Protein sequence: CSAANPAGGTLYEQYF.

The chain's CDR3 is CASSLTGQGSYEQYF. The CDR3 region has the DNA TGCGCCAGCAGCTTGACGGGACAGGGCTCCTACGAGCAGTACTTC. This chain connects TRBV5-1 to TRBJ2-7; 9 nucleotides agree with TRBD1. Germline V gives CDR1 SGHRS, CDR2 YFSETQ. This CDR3 has 15 amino acids. J lost 0 bases, V lost 1 base, and 2 bases had no gene match.

The chain carries TRBV7-9 and TRBJ2-1; a weak D match, TRBD2 (6 bases). Germline V lookup: CDR1 SEHNR, CDR2 FQNEAQ (reference sequence). The CDR3 is 15 residues long. Between the trimmed V and J ends, which lost 5 bases and 9 bases, there was a span of 20 bases. The chain's CDR3 is CASSEGLNPKLEQFF. The CDR3 nucleotides read TGTGCCAGCAGCGAGGGACTTAACCCCAAGCTTGAGCAGTTCTTC.

This clonotype turned up a few times. The genes are TRBV27 and TRBJ2-5; 14 nucleotides agree with TRBD2. The junction had 6 bases not matched to a gene; V was cut back by 5 bases and J by 4 bases. Germline values: CDR1 MNHEY, CDR2 SMNVEV (reference sequence). CDR3 length: 16 residues. CDR3 protein: CASSPETSGRGETQYF. The DNA for the CDR3 is TGTGCCAGCAGTCCGGAGACTAGCGGGAGGGGAGAGACCCAGTACTTC.

J is TRBJ2-7 and V is TRBV7-2; 8 bases line up with TRBD1. The CDR3 runs to 13 residues. Germline CDR1 and CDR2: SGHTA and FQGNSA. The J segment lost 3 bases and the V segment lost 4 bases, leaving 2 bases of the junction unmatched. DNA of the CDR3: TGTGCCAGCAGCTACAGGGGGGACTACGAGCAGTACTTC. The encoded protein is CASSYRGDYEQYF.

In DNA form, the CDR3 reads TGTGCCAGCAGTTTAGTAGAACAGGGGGCTCAGCCCCAGCATTTT. It yields the protein CASSLVEQGAQPQHF. V is TRBV12-3 or TRBV12-4 and J is TRBJ1-5, with 9 bases aligning to TRBD1. V dropped 1 base and J dropped 6; count of bases not matched to a gene: 4. There are 15 residues in the CDR3.

This clonotype was detected only a few times. The V call is TRBV7-9, the J call TRBJ2-4; D not resolved. The CDR3 runs 14 residues. Deletions cut 5 bases from V and 6 bases from J, with 14 bases between. The germline V gene has CDR1 SEHNR and CDR2 FQNEAQ (reference sequence). Here the CDR3 DNA reads TGTGCCAGCAGCCAAACCCGGGTGCCAAACATTCAGTACTTC. It yields the protein CASSQTRVPNIQYF. The entire variable domain, with the rest obtained from reference TRBV7-9 and TRBJ2-4, is as follows: DTGVSQNPRHKITKRGQNVTFRCDPISEHNRLYWYRQTLGQGPEFLTYFQNEAQLEKSRLLSDRFSAERPKGSFSTLEIQRTEQGDSAMYLCASSQTRVPNIQYFGAGTRLSVL.

This clonotype was seen a handful of times. V is TRBV4-3 and J is TRBJ2-6; D gene uncertain. The germline CDR1 and CDR2 sequences are LGHNA and YSLEER. V dropped 0 bases and J dropped 4 bases, with 10 bases sitting between them. The length of the CDR3 is 16 residues. The CDR3 is CASSQDWMSGANVLTF. The CDR3 DNA is TGCGCCAGCAGCCAAGATTGGATGTCCGGGGCCAACGTCCTGACTTTC.

This clonotype was counted only a few times. V is TRBV20-1 and J is TRBJ2-5; D is unresolved. V gave up 4 bases and J gave up 1 base, with 10 bases separating them. Germline V lookup: CDR1 DFQATT, CDR2 SNEGSKA (reference sequence). The CDR3 length is 13 residues. CDR3 loop: CSATSTAQETQYF. The CDR3 nucleotides are TGCAGTGCTACCTCAACAGCCCAAGAGACCCAGTACTTC.